The clone carrying this T cell receptor beta chain is medium-sized by share. Its antigen is unknown. This sample was taken from a study of CD8+ T cells in alopecia areata. General study results and limits: Especially in alopecia totalis/universalis, lesional scalp showed greater clonality than normal scalp did.

cDNA reverse transcribed from extracted RNA served as the sequencing template. The table came from immunoSEQ multiplex PCR; TCRdb's copy has only in-frame clones and leaves some out. This sample yields 95,000 to 110,000 clones, of which about 83% are seen a single time; roughly 23% belongs to the top ten. Treatment described: oral pan-JAK inhibitor, 5-10 mg twice daily. Specimens obtained from alopecia areata patients comprised lesional scalp punch biopsies and peripheral blood. CD4+ and CD8+ T cells were sorted from PBMCs stained for CD3, CD4 and CD8. V was pared by 0 bases and J by 4 bases, with 3 bases of the junction left unmatched. The germline gives CDR1 SGHTA, CDR2 FQGTGA. The CDR3 extends over 15 amino acids.

The source was CD8+ T cells sorted from blood, collected at week 24, from a patient treated with tofacitinib. The chain links TRBV7-3 to TRBJ2-1; TRBD2 aligns across 7 bases. The receptor was derived from a human donor with alopecia areata. Written as DNA, the CDR3 is TGTGCCAGCAGCTTAACTGGGGGGGAATACAATGAGCAGTTCTTC. Protein sequence: CASSLTGGEYNEQFF.